This passage covers 4 T cell receptor beta chains from one sample sequenced in a study of cytomegalovirus exposure and HLA in healthy donors. Vbeta (60) and Jbeta (13) primers were used in the PCR. Assay used: immunoSEQ multiplex PCR; TCRdb lists only in-frame clones, some missing. This table lists some 130,000 clones. Sequencing was carried out using PBMCs. The receptors derive from a man younger than 35 in good health and CMV-seronegative.

This chain links TRBV11-1 with TRBJ1-1; 7 bases are a match to TRBD1. V lost 2 bases to trimming and J lost 6 bases; unmatched junction nucleotides: 3. This CDR3 is 13 amino acids long. CDR1 and CDR2 (germline): SGHAT, FQDESV (reference sequence). The CDR3 here is CASSLIRGPEAFF. CDR3 DNA: TGTGCCAGCAGCTTAATAAGGGGGCCTGAAGCTTTCTTT. Combining the CDR3 with reference TRBV11-1 and TRBJ1-1 gives the whole variable domain EAEVAQSPRYKITEKSQAVAFWCDPISGHATLYWYRQILGQGPELLVQFQDESVVDDSQLPKDRFSAERLKGVDSTLKIQPAELGDSAMYLCASSLIRGPEAFFGQGTRLTVV.

This rearrangement joins TRBV6-4 to TRBJ1-5; D is possibly TRBD1 (5 bases). Trimming shortened V by 5 bases and J by 7 bases, and 12 bases separated the two germline ends. The V gene's germline CDR1 is MRHNA and CDR2 SNTAGT. The length of the CDR3 is 13 residues. CDR3 loop: CASSTEAGQPQHF. In DNA, the CDR3 is TGTGCCAGCAGTACCGAGGCAGGGCAGCCCCAGCATTTT.

This chain links TRBV7-2 with TRBJ1-2; possible D gene TRBD1, 5 bases. Germline CDR1 is SGHTA and CDR2 is FQGNSA. CDR3 size: 15 residues. Trimming removed 2 bases from V and 5 bases from J, with 15 bases in between. CDR3 loop: CASSLSIQTEYGYTF. For the CDR3, the DNA is TGTGCCAGCAGCTTATCGATCCAGACAGAGTATGGCTACACCTTC. Drawing the rest from reference TRBV7-2 and TRBJ1-2, the complete variable domain is GAGVSQSPSNKVTEKGKDVELRCDPISGHTALYWYRQSLGQGLEFLIYFQGNSAPDKSGLPSDRFSAERTGGSVSTLTIQRTQQEDSAVYLCASSLSIQTEYGYTFGSGTRLTVV.

This chain links TRBV10-3 with TRBJ1-3; D is unresolved. V lost 6 bases to trimming and J lost 0 bases, with 9 bases between them. The CDR3 length is 14 residues. Germline CDR1 ENHRY, CDR2 SYGVKD. CDR3 residues: CAIREQDSGNTIYF. CDR3 nucleotide sequence: TGTGCCATCAGGGAGCAGGACTCTGGAAACACCATATATTTT.